Below are 31 T cell receptor beta chains sequenced from a single sample in a study of tumor-infiltrating lymphocytes in primary liver carcinoma. TCR beta cDNA came from approximately 540 ng total RNA, primed with a constant-region primer. A slightly modified ARM-PCR protocol with three nested multiplex PCR rounds produced these TCR beta libraries. Running ten to eleven cycles apiece, the first two PCR rounds relied on TRBV1-TRBV30 forward primers together with a C-beta reverse primer. TCRdb passed the multiplex PCR reads through MiXCR, listing each CDR3 protein once. The data contain about 200,000 distinct CDR3 sequences, roughly 61% of them singletons. Both blood RNA, taken from unsorted whole blood, and germline DNA were extracted. The material sequenced was peripheral blood. The receptors shown here come from a woman aged 60-75 years with primary liver carcinoma and hepatitis B virus infection.

This clonotype was counted ten times or more. The J gene is TRBJ2-7, the V gene TRBV4-1; 8 bases agree with TRBD1. The CDR3 loop spans 17 amino acids. After removal of 2 bases from V and 3 bases from J, the junction contained 12 bases not matched to a gene. Germline CDR1 MGHRA, CDR2 YSYEKL. The CDR3 sequence is CASSQPARTGKDYEQYF. Here the CDR3 DNA reads TGCGCCAGCAGCCAACCCGCAAGGACAGGGAAAGACTACGAGCAGTACTTC.

Points on this clonotype: One end of the junction does not line up with germline, which may come from a read error. The chain couples TRBV6-1 to TRBJ2-2; D is perhaps TRBD2 (5 bases). The germline V gene encodes CDR1 MNHNS and CDR2 SASEGT. The CDR3 totals 13 residues. The CDR3 reads CASSEQRAGELFF. The CDR3 bases are TGTGCTAGCAGTGAACAGAGGGCCGGGGAGCTGTTTTTT.

The table lists this clonotype with a count of one. At one of its ends the junction is not consistent with the germline gene, which may arise from a read error. The V call is TRBV20-1, the J call TRBJ2-1; unclear D gene. CDR1 and CDR2 (germline): DFQATT, SNEGSKA (reference sequence). The CDR3 spans 11 residues. CDR3 sequence reads: CSAGHLGEQFF. CDR3 DNA sequence: TGTAGTGCTGGCCACCTGGGCGAGCAGTTCTTC.

The chain is built from TRBV4-2 and TRBJ2-1; TRBD2 aligns across 12 bases. Trimming at V came to 4 bases and at J to 9 bases, leaving 13 bases not matched to a gene. Per the germline V gene, CDR1 is LGHNA and CDR2 is YNFKEQ. CDR3 length: 17 amino acids. The CDR3 region has the DNA TGTGCCAGCAGCCGACGACTAGCGGGAGACCATATCGTTGAGCAGTTCTTC. Amino acids: CASSRRLAGDHIVEQFF.

Points on this clonotype: One base away lies a much larger clone, so this may be a sequencing read error. The chain links TRBV6-5 to TRBJ2-7; D might be TRBD1 (5 bases). Germline V gene sequence: CDR1 MNHEY, CDR2 SVGAGI. The CDR3 extends over 12 amino acids. CDR3 sequence: CASSSGERGLGF. The CDR3 DNA reads TGTGCCAGCAGCTCTGGGGAAAGGGGTTTGGGTTTC.

About this clonotype: This may stem from a read error, because a much larger clone lies one nucleotide away. The chain combines TRBV12-3 or TRBV12-4 with TRBJ1-1; a possible D gene is TRBD1 (5 bases). There are 14 residues in the CDR3. The chain's CDR3 is CASSFRDVNAEAFF. For the CDR3, the DNA is TGTGCCAGCAGTTTCCGGGACGTGAACGCTGAAGCTTTCTTT.

The chain carries TRBV5-1 and TRBJ1-6, with 8 bases identical to TRBD1. V was pared by 4 bases and J by 6 bases, with 6 bases of the junction left unmatched. Per the germline V gene, CDR1 is SGHRS and CDR2 is YFSETQ. There are 15 residues in the CDR3. CDR3 amino acids: CASSPRQGSNSPLHF. For the CDR3, the DNA is TGCGCCAGCAGCCCCAGACAGGGGAGTAATTCACCCCTCCACTTT. Filled out from reference TRBV5-1 and TRBJ1-6, the complete variable domain reads KAGVTQTPRYLIKTRGQQVTLSCSPISGHRSVSWYQQTPGQGLQFLFEYFSETQRNKGNFPGRFSGRQFSNSRSEMNVSTLELGDSALYLCASSPRQGSNSPLHFGNGTRLTVT.

V usage is TRBV6-6 and J usage is TRBJ2-3, with unresolved D. This CDR3 is 14 amino acids long. Germline loops: CDR1 MNHNY, CDR2 SVGAGI (reference sequence). V dropped 6 bases and J dropped 4 bases, with 14 bases sitting between them. The CDR3 coding sequence is TGTGCCAGCAGCCCCGTAGGGCCTGCAGATACGCAGTATTTT. Translated: CASSPVGPADTQYF.

Details on this clonotype: This clone may be a read error of a much larger clone one base away. V usage is TRBV5-4 and J usage is TRBJ1-1; D uncertain. The CDR3 runs 12 residues. CDR1 is SGHNT, CDR2 YYREEE, per germline (reference sequence). The CDR3 coding sequence is TGTGTCAGCAGCTCCCGGACGGCTGAAGCTTTCTTT. The encoded protein is CVSSSRTAEAFF.

The gene calls are TRBV11-2 and TRBJ2-3, with 8 bases fitting TRBD1. V lost 11 bases, J lost 0 bases, and 10 bases stayed unmatched. Germline CDR1 and CDR2: SGHAT and FQNNGV. CDR3 length equals 15 residues. CDR3 sequence reads: CAGGLNRGSTDTQYF. The CDR3 nucleotides read TGTGCCGGCGGCTTAAACAGGGGGAGCACAGATACGCAGTATTTT.

This clonotype was counted only a few times. This rearrangement joins TRBV6-1 to TRBJ2-7; D unresolved. This CDR3 has 13 residues. Germline assignment: CDR1 MNHNS and CDR2 SASEGT. V lost 6 bases and J lost 6, with 15 bases in between. DNA for the CDR3: TGTGCCAGCAGCGACCAATGGACGAGCGAGCAGTACTTC. It yields the protein CASSDQWTSEQYF.

Concerning this clonotype: Being one base from a much bigger clone, this may be a read error. The chain uses TRBV10-2 and TRBJ2-1; tentatively, D is TRBD1 or TRBD2 (5 bases each). V gave up 8 bases and J gave up 6 bases, with 14 bases separating them. CDR1 is WSHSY, CDR2 SAAADI, per germline. The CDR3 loop spans 13 amino acids. CDR3 DNA sequence: TGCGCCAGCGACCGCTCAGGGACCAATGAGCAGTTCTTC. This encodes CASDRSGTNEQFF.

Worth noting for this clonotype: Mismatch with germline at one junction end may stem from a read error. The rearrangement links TRBV6-5 to TRBJ2-7; 9 nucleotides match TRBD1. Looked up from germline, CDR1 is MNHEY and CDR2 is SVGAGI. The CDR3 has 15 amino acids. The CDR3 nucleotides read TGTGCCAGCAGTTGTGGGGGACAGGGTGTTTGCGAGCAGCACTTC. Its protein product is CASSCGGQGVCEQHF.

Points on this clonotype: This may be a read error, as it is one base from a much larger clone. No conserved phenylalanine or tryptophan is present at the end of the CDR3, so a read error is the likely explanation. This sequence joins TRBV30 and TRBJ2-7, with D uncertain. The CDR3 consists of 12 residues. CDR1 is GTSNPN and CDR2 is SVGIG in the germline V gene (reference sequence). Trimming removed 2 bases at V and 5 bases at J, with 10 bases between. The CDR3 loop reads CAWSMGLDEQYL. DNA of the CDR3: TGTGCCTGGAGTATGGGGTTGGACGAGCAGTACCTC.

This clonotype was detected only a few times. The chain employs TRBV10-3 and TRBJ2-3; TRBD2 matches 7 bases. CDR3 size: 15 residues. Germline V CDR1 and CDR2: ENHRY, SYGVKD. Trimming at V came to 8 bases and at J to 5 bases, leaving 13 bases not matched to a gene. The CDR3 reads CAIAGERLQQDTQYF. The DNA of the CDR3 is TGTGCCATCGCGGGGGAGAGACTACAGCAAGATACGCAGTATTTT.

Points on this clonotype: The CDR3 does not end in the conserved phenylalanine or tryptophan, so this is likely a read error. The V gene is TRBV28, the J gene TRBJ1-5, with a weak D call TRBD1 (6 bases). CDR1 and CDR2 from the germline V gene are MDHEN and SYDVKM. V dropped 6 bases and J dropped 4 bases, with 16 bases sitting between them. CDR3 size: 15 residues. In nucleotides, the CDR3 is TGTGCCAGCAGAGAAGACGGGACAATTAATCAGCCCCAGCATTAT. Amino acids: CASREDGTINQPQHY.

This clonotype has only a few counts. This may stem from a read error, because a much larger clone lies one nucleotide away. The chain combines TRBV29-1 with TRBJ2-2, with 10 bases lining up with TRBD2. The germline gives CDR1 SQVTM, CDR2 ANQGSEA. There are 13 residues in the CDR3. V shed 8 bases, J shed 4 bases, and the junction held 4 bases outside the gene matches. The CDR3: CSIGTSATGELFF. The CDR3 region has the DNA TGCAGCATAGGGACTAGCGCCACCGGGGAGCTGTTTTTT.

The chain carries TRBV29-1 and TRBJ2-3; 9 bases match TRBD2. After removal of 8 bases from V and 4 bases from J, the junction contained 7 bases not matched to a gene. CDR3 length: 13 residues. Germline assignment: CDR1 SQVTM and CDR2 ANQGSEA. CDR3 amino acids: CSIGTSIADTQYF. DNA of the CDR3: TGCAGCATCGGGACTAGCATAGCAGATACGCAGTATTTT.

Of note for this clonotype: This may arise from a read error, as a much more abundant clone is one base away. The rearrangement joins TRBV4-1 to TRBJ1-5, with D unclear. V was shortened by 5 bases and J by 0 bases, with 17 bases between the two germline ends. The CDR3 covers 17 residues. CDR1 MGHRA and CDR2 YSYEKL come from the germline V gene. CDR3 nucleotides: TGCGCCAGCAGCGCATCCGGGATAGGAAATAGCAATCAGCCCCAGCATTTT. This translates into CASSASGIGNSNQPQHF.

About this clonotype itself: It is likely a read error, because the conserved phenylalanine at the end of the CDR3 is missing. The gene calls are TRBV18 and TRBJ2-3; D is uncertain. Germline CDR1 KGHSH, CDR2 LQKENI. CDR3 size: 14 residues. The V and J ends lost 3 bases and 5 bases respectively, with 12 bases between them. CDR3 sequence (DNA): TGTGCCAGCTCACCTCCCGGACGCATAGATACGCAGTATTTA. Its protein product is CASSPPGRIDTQYL.

Comment on this clonotype: A clone one base away is much larger, so this may be a read error. CDR3 DNA sequence: TGTGCCAGCAGCCAACAGACAGTCTCCTACGAGCAGTACTTC. This encodes CASSQQTVSYEQYF. The chain recombines TRBV5-5 with TRBJ2-7, with D tentatively TRBD1 (5 bases). Between the trimmed V and J ends, which lost 4 bases and 0 bases, there was a span of 11 bases. Germline V lookup: CDR1 SGHKS, CDR2 YYEKEE (reference sequence). The length of the CDR3 is 14 residues.

This clonotype was recorded a few times. The chain employs TRBV28 and TRBJ2-7; D is uncertain. The germline V gene encodes CDR1 MDHEN and CDR2 SYDVKM. Trimming pared 5 bases from V and 3 bases from J, leaving 11 bases between. This CDR3 comprises 13 residues. This chain's CDR3 is CASSPKELYEQYF. CDR3 coding DNA: TGTGCCAGCAGTCCAAAGGAACTCTACGAGCAGTACTTC.

This clonotype was seen at least ten times. V gene TRBV12-3 or TRBV12-4 combines with J gene TRBJ1-5; D is uncertain. With 3 bases removed from V and 3 bases from J, the gap between germline ends came to 15 bases. This CDR3 region has 16 residues. CDR3 sequence reads: CASSLGRIRINQPQHF. The CDR3 region has the DNA TGTGCCAGCAGTTTGGGTCGAATACGGATCAATCAGCCCCAGCATTTT.

This sequence joins TRBV10-2 and TRBJ2-2, with D possibly TRBD2 on 5 matching bases. Germline-derived CDR1 and CDR2 are WSHSY and SAAADI. The CDR3 is 16 amino acids. V was clipped by 8 bases and J by 5 bases, with 21 bases between them. The CDR3 protein is CASDEGSSGRTGELFF. The CDR3 DNA sequence: TGCGCCAGCGATGAGGGTTCCAGTGGGAGAACCGGGGAGCTGTTTTTT.

Points on this clonotype: This sequence may be a read error, since a much larger clone differs from it by one base. The chain uses TRBV12-3 or TRBV12-4 and TRBJ2-7, with D perhaps matching TRBD2 (5 bases). The CDR3 covers 15 residues. The V end was cut by 5 bases, the J end by 1 base, with 15 bases between. CDR3 DNA: TGTGCCAGCAGTGGCGTTAGCGACACTTCCTACGAGCAGTACTTC. This translates into CASSGVSDTSYEQYF.

This chain uses TRBV5-1 with TRBJ2-3; D possibly uses TRBD1 or TRBD2 (5 bases each). The germline gives CDR1 SGHRS, CDR2 YFSETQ. The CDR3 runs to 15 residues. V was pared by 4 bases and J by 2 bases, with 14 bases between. CDR3 sequence: CASSPGTTPTDTQYF. The CDR3 region has the DNA TGCGCCAGCAGCCCCGGGACCACCCCCACAGATACGCAGTATTTT. Filled out from reference TRBV5-1 and TRBJ2-3, the complete variable domain reads KAGVTQTPRYLIKTRGQQVTLSCSPISGHRSVSWYQQTPGQGLQFLFEYFSETQRNKGNFPGRFSGRQFSNSRSEMNVSTLELGDSALYLCASSPGTTPTDTQYFGPGTRLTVL.

This clonotype appeared many times. The chain links TRBV6-1 to TRBJ2-6; TRBD2 might be the D (6 bases). This CDR3 spans 17 amino acids. The V end was cut by 1 base, the J end by 0 bases, with 10 bases between. CDR1 and CDR2 (germline): MNHNS, SASEGT. The CDR3 reads CASSEVAGFSGANVLTF. CDR3 DNA: TGTGCCAGCAGTGAAGTGGCGGGGTTCTCTGGGGCCAACGTCCTGACTTTC.

The chain combines TRBV7-8 with TRBJ2-7; D is ambiguous. The V end lost 0 bases, the J end lost 2 bases, and 14 bases lay between the germline ends. CDR1 SGHVS and CDR2 FQNEAQ come from the germline V gene. The CDR3 covers 16 residues. The CDR3 region has the DNA TGTGCCAGCAGCTTAGCACTGCCTGGGGAACCCTACGAGCAGTACGTC. Protein product: CASSLALPGEPYEQYV.

As concerns this clonotype: One end of the junction is discordant with germline, which a read error may explain. This chain connects TRBV12-3 or TRBV12-4 to TRBJ1-3; D is possibly TRBD1 (6 bases). The CDR3 sequence is 15 residues long. The CDR3 reads CASSLGRGAGNTMYF. CDR3 in DNA: TGTGCCAGCAGTTTAGGGCGGGGGGCTGGAAACACCATGTATTTT.

Points on this clonotype: The conserved phenylalanine or tryptophan is not found at the CDR3 terminus, so this likely reflects a read error. The limits of the CDR3 on the DNA are not certain, so only TCRdb's listed CDR3 is given. The chain employs TRBV11-2 and TRBJ1-2; the table calls TRBD1, which could not be checked here. The CDR3 is 17 amino acids in total, end residues counted. CDR1 and CDR2 from the germline V gene are SGHAT and FQNNGV. CDR3 region: CASSSPGQGATNYGYTL.

With respect to this clonotype: A read error may produce the germline difference seen at one junction end. This CDR3 reads CATSQGVADKNIQYF. For the CDR3, the DNA is TGCGCCACCAGCCAAGGGGTAGCGGACAAAAACATTCAGTACTTC. The chain combines TRBV4-1 with TRBJ2-4; a possible D gene is TRBD2 (6 bases). The CDR3 consists of 15 residues. Germline V CDR1 and CDR2: MGHRA, YSYEKL.